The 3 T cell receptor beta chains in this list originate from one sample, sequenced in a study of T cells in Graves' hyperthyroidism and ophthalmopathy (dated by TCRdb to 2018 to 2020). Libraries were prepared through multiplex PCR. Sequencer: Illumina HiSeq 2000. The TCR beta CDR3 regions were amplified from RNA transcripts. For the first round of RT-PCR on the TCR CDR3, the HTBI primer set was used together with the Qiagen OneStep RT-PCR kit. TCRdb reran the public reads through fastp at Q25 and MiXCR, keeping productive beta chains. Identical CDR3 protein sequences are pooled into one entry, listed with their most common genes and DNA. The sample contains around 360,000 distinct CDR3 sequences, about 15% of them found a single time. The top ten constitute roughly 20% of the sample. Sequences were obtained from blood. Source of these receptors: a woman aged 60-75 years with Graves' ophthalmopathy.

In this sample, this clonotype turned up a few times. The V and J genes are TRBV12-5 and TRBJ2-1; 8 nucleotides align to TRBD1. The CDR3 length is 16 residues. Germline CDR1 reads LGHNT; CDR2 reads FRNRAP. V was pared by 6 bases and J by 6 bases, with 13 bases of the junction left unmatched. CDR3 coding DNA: TGTGCTAGTGGCCCCCCGGGCCAGGGGGCCATCAATGAGCAGTTCTTC. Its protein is CASGPPGQGAINEQFF.

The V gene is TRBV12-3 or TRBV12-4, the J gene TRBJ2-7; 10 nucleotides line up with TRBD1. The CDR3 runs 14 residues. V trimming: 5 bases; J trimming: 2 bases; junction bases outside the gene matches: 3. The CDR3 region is CASSKGTGAYEQYF. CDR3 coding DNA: TGTGCCAGCAGTAAAGGGACAGGGGCCTACGAGCAGTACTTC.

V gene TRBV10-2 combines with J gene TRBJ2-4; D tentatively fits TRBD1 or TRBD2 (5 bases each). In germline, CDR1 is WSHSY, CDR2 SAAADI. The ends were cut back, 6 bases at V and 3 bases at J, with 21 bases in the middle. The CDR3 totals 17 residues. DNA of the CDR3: TGCGCCAGCAGGAGTGATGGGGGAGCGCCCTTCAAAAACATTCAGTACTTC. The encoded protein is CASRSDGGAPFKNIQYF.